This T cell receptor beta chain stems from a study of blood T cell repertoires in COVID-19. Patients in Seattle were enrolled during active infection, then followed longitudinally. Study processing details: For nucleated cells, counts were estimated from reference gene primer amplification. Measured with immunoSEQ multiplex PCR; TCRdb has only the in-frame clones, and not every one. D and trimming come from the DNA, and the V and J calls and clone size come from that table. Of fewer than 150,000 clones in the sample, roughly 89% were seen once. The CDR3 spans 15 residues. Deletions cut 2 bases from V and 0 bases from J, with 10 bases between. Germline CDR1 and CDR2: MDHEN and SYDVKM.

The V call is TRBV28, the J call TRBJ1-1; D might be TRBD1 (6 bases). Sequences were obtained from peripheral blood. The sequence was obtained from a woman aged 55-75 years with COVID-19, enrolled during active disease. The CDR3 spells CASSLHRELNTEAFF. In DNA, the CDR3 is TGTGCCAGCAGTTTACACAGGGAGTTGAACACTGAAGCTTTCTTT.